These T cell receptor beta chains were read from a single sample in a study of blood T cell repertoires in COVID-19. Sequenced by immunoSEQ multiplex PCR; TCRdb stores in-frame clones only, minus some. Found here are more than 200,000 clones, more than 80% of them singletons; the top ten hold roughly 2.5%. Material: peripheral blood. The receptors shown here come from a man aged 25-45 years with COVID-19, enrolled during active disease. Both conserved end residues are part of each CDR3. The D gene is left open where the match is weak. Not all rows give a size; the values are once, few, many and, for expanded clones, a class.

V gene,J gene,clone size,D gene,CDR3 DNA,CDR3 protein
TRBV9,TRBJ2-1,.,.,TGTGCCAGCAGCGATACTCAGGGGTATGAGCAGTTCTTC,CASSDTQGYEQFF
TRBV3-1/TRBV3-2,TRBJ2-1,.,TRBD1,TGTGCCAGCAGCTTCGAGGGGGCGGGTGAGCAGTTCTTC,CASSFEGAGEQFF
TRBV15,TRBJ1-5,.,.,TGTGCCACCAGCAGAGACAGGGGCAATCAGCCCCAGCATTTT,CATSRDRGNQPQHF
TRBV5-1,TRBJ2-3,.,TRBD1,TGCGCCAGCAGCAGAGGACAGGGTAGCACAGATACGCAGTATTTT,CASSRGQGSTDTQYF
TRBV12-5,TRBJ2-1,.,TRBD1,TGTGCTAGTGGTTTGGTAGGGGGCTATGAGCAGTTCTTC,CASGLVGGYEQFF
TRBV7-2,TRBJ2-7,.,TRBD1,TGTGCCAGCAGCCAGGGACAGCTCTACGAGCAGTACTTC,CASSQGQLYEQYF
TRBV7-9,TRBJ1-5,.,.,TGTGCCAGCAGCCCTTATATTAGCAATCAGCCCCAGCATTTT,CASSPYISNQPQHF
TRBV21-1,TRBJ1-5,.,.,TGTGCCAGCAGCAGGGTTGGGACAGGGAGATTTCCCAATCAGCCCCAGCATTTT,CASSRVGTGRFPNQPQHF
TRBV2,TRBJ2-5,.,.,TGTGCCAGCAGCCGACAGCTTCAAGAGACCCAGTACTTC,CASSRQLQETQYF
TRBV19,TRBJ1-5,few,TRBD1,TGTGCCAGTAGTTTCAGGGGGAATCAGCCCCAGCATTTT,CASSFRGNQPQHF
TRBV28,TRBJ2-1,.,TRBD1,TGTGCCAGCAGTGTGGTTGGGACAGGGAGGCTTGAGCAGTTCTTC,CASSVVGTGRLEQFF
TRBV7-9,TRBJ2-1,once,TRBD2,TGTGCCAGCAGCTTATTCACTAGCGTAGATGAGCAGTTCTTC,CASSLFTSVDEQFF
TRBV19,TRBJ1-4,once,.,TGTGCCAGTAGTAAGGCGGGGAGGACTAATGAAAAACTGTTTTTT,CASSKAGRTNEKLFF
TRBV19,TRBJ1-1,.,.,TGTGCCAGTAGTCAGGGTATGAAGACTGAAGCTTTCTTT,CASSQGMKTEAFF
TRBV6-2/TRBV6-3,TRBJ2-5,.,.,TGTGCCAGCAGTTACTTAACAGGGAGAGAGACCCAGTACTTC,CASSYLTGRETQYF
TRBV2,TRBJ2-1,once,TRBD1,TGTGCCAGCAGCGGAGGGCAGGGGGCGATTAATGAGCAGTTCTTC,CASSGGQGAINEQFF
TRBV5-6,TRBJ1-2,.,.,TGTGCCAGCAGCTTGACAGAGGGCTCCCTACTTAACTATGGCTACACCTTC,CASSLTEGSLLNYGYTF
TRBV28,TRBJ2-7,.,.,TGTGCCAGCAGTTTATTGGCAGGGGACCCCTACGAGCAGTACTTC,CASSLLAGDPYEQYF